The clone carrying this T cell receptor (beta chain) was recorded many times. Its antigen is unknown. This sample was taken from a study of T cells after yellow fever vaccination. Study-wide results and caveats: Subsequent to the booster, the majority of primary-vaccination clones reappeared (roughly 97% CD4, 88% CD8).

This CDR3 contains 13 residues. Germline V gene lookup returns CDR1 SGHRS and CDR2 YFSETQ. The V gene lost 0 bases and the J gene lost 1 base, with 4 bases spanning the gap. Generation of TCR cDNA used 5'RACE template switching (which added a universal primer site and UMIs). MiXCR was run by TCRdb on the 5' RACE reads, yielding one entry per CDR3 protein. The sample includes around 400,000 distinct CDR3 sequences, around a tenth of them seen just once. This chain joins TRBV5-1 and TRBJ1-1, with no clear D. Sample: PBMCs, taken on the day of the first yellow fever vaccination. The clonotype was recovered from a man younger than 35 who received the YFV17D yellow fever vaccine. CDR3 DNA: TGCGCCAGCAGCTTGGTCCCGAACACTGAAGCTTTCTTT. Its protein product is CASSLVPNTEAFF.